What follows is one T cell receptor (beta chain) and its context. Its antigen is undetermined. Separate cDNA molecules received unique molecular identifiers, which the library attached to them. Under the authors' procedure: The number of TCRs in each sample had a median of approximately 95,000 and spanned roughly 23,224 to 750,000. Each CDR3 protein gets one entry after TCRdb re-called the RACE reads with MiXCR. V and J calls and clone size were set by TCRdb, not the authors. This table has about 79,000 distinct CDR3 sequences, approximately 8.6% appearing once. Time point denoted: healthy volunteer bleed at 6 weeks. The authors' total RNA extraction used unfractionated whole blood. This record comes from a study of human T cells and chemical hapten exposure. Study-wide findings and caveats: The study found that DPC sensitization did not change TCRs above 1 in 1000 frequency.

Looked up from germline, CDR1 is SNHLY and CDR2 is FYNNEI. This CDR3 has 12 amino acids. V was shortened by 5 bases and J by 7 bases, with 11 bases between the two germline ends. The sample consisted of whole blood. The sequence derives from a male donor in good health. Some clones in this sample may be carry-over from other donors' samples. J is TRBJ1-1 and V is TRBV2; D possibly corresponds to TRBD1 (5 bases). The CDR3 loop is CASSRPGNEAFF. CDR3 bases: TGTGCCAGCAGTAGACCAGGGAATGAAGCTTTCTTT.